Listed here are 20 T cell receptor beta chains from one sample, sequenced in a study of T-cell reconstitution after alpha-beta-depleted transplantation in children. A library of TCRbeta sequences, prepared with unique molecular identifiers, was generated. MiXCR was run by TCRdb on the PCR reads, yielding one entry per CDR3 protein. Among some 500,000 distinct CDR3 sequences, approximately 20% were seen once, and the ten largest hold 3.3%. The starting material was PBMCs from the stem cell graft donor, obtained from the stem cell graft. These receptors all come from a human donor who donated a stem cell graft to a child with acute lymphoblastic leukemia.

In this sample, this clonotype turned up a few times. The V call is TRBV19, the J call TRBJ2-1, with TRBD2 matching 11 bases. Trimming at V came to 6 bases and at J to 7 bases, leaving 8 bases not matched to a gene. Germline lookup yields CDR1 LNHDA and CDR2 SQIVND (reference sequence). This CDR3 is 15 amino acids long. The CDR3 coding sequence is TGTGCCAGTAGGACCTCTAGCGGGGGGTGGAATGAGCAGTTCTTC. Protein: CASRTSSGGWNEQFF.

There are a few counts of this clonotype. The chain carries TRBV3-1 and TRBJ2-7; the match to TRBD1 covers 7 bases. The CDR3 totals 14 residues. The V gene end was trimmed by 3 bases and the J gene end by 1 base; junction bases not matched to a gene: 3. Germline loops: CDR1 LGHDT, CDR2 YNNKEL (reference sequence). CDR3 sequence: CASSHETGSYEQYF. The CDR3, as DNA: TGTGCCAGCAGCCACGAGACAGGGTCCTACGAGCAGTACTTC.

The chain is built from TRBV9 and TRBJ2-3; D gene ambiguous. The ends were cut back, 2 bases at V and 6 bases at J, with 7 bases in the middle. The CDR3 has 12 amino acids. Germline assignment: CDR1 SGDLS and CDR2 YYNGEE. The CDR3 sequence: CASSVDADTQYF. CDR3 sequence (DNA): TGTGCCAGCAGCGTCGACGCGGATACGCAGTATTTT.

V is TRBV9 and J is TRBJ2-5, with 8 bases lining up with TRBD2. The J segment lost 7 bases and the V segment lost 0 bases, leaving 11 bases of the junction unmatched. This CDR3 is built from 16 residues. Germline assignment: CDR1 SGDLS and CDR2 YYNGEE. The CDR3 region is CASSVGGAGGEGTQYF. DNA of the CDR3: TGTGCCAGCAGCGTAGGGGGGGCGGGAGGAGAGGGGACCCAGTACTTC.

The chain links TRBV29-1 to TRBJ2-7; D uncertain. CDR3 length: 11 amino acids. Germline V gives CDR1 SQVTM, CDR2 ANQGSEA. Trimming removed 3 bases at V and 4 bases at J, with 7 bases between. The CDR3: CSVEVLYEQYF. The CDR3 DNA sequence: TGCAGCGTTGAGGTACTATACGAGCAGTACTTC.

This clonotype has just a few counts. The V gene is TRBV28, the J gene TRBJ1-2; 9 bases are shared with TRBD1. This CDR3 is built from 14 residues. Germline trimming cut 6 bases from V and 3 bases from J; bases unmatched to any gene: 5. Germline V gives CDR1 MDHEN, CDR2 SYDVKM. The CDR3 loop is CASRGTGTDYGYTF. The CDR3, as DNA: TGTGCCAGCAGGGGGACAGGGACCGACTATGGCTACACCTTC.

The V gene is TRBV18, the J gene TRBJ2-7, with D perhaps matching TRBD1 (5 bases). The V gene lost 3 bases and the J gene lost 2 bases, with 17 bases spanning the gap. The germline gives CDR1 KGHSH, CDR2 LQKENI. This CDR3 has 16 residues. As DNA, the CDR3 is TGTGCCAGCTCACCGGTCACAGGAGACTTAGCCTACGAGCAGTACTTC. Its protein product is CASSPVTGDLAYEQYF.

J is TRBJ2-2 and V is TRBV3-1; TRBD2 agrees at 9 bases. The V gene's germline CDR1 is LGHDT and CDR2 YNNKEL (reference sequence). This CDR3 contains 17 residues. V shed 11 bases and J 1 base; nucleotides not matched to a gene: 14. CDR3 DNA: TGTGCCTGCACCCAAGGGCTAGCGGGAATGAACACCGGGGAGCTGTTTTTT. It encodes CACTQGLAGMNTGELFF.

The rearrangement links TRBV11-1 to TRBJ1-6, with 8 bases aligning to TRBD1. V dropped 5 bases and J dropped 10; count of bases not matched to a gene: 19. The CDR3 is 18 residues long. Germline CDR1 SGHAT, CDR2 FQDESV (reference sequence). CDR3 nucleotide sequence: TGTGCCAGCAGCCCCCGACAGGGGCGGAGATTGGGGGAGTCACCCCTCCACTTT. It yields the protein CASSPRQGRRLGESPLHF. The full variable domain, its missing parts supplied by reference TRBV11-1 and TRBJ1-6, is EAEVAQSPRYKITEKSQAVAFWCDPISGHATLYWYRQILGQGPELLVQFQDESVVDDSQLPKDRFSAERLKGVDSTLKIQPAELGDSAMYLCASSPRQGRRLGESPLHFGNGTRLTVT.

This clonotype was detected a few times. The chain employs TRBV6-5 and TRBJ1-2; no definite D call. The CDR3 runs 14 residues. The germline gives CDR1 MNHEY, CDR2 SVGAGI. The V end was cut by 2 bases, the J end by 2 bases, with 9 bases between. CDR3 sequence reads: CASSYGEKNYGYTF. The CDR3 bases are TGTGCCAGCAGTTACGGGGAGAAGAACTATGGCTACACCTTC.

This chain joins TRBV4-1 and TRBJ1-2, with no clear D. V was cut by 4 bases and J by 2 bases, with 14 bases left in between. The length of the CDR3 is 15 residues. CDR1 MGHRA and CDR2 YSYEKL come from the germline V gene. For the CDR3, the DNA is TGCGCCAGCAGCCCCCTCGGGTTATCGAACTATGGCTACACCTTC. Amino acid sequence: CASSPLGLSNYGYTF.

The genes are TRBV5-1 and TRBJ2-7, with TRBD2 matching 7 bases. CDR1 is SGHRS, CDR2 YFSETQ, per germline. This CDR3 contains 13 residues. V was pared by 5 bases and J by 3 bases, with 5 bases of the junction left unmatched. The CDR3 loop reads CASRGEGRYEQYF. CDR3 nucleotide sequence: TGCGCCAGCAGGGGGGAGGGCCGCTACGAGCAGTACTTC. The complete variable domain, with remaining parts taken from reference TRBV5-1 and TRBJ2-7, reads KAGVTQTPRYLIKTRGQQVTLSCSPISGHRSVSWYQQTPGQGLQFLFEYFSETQRNKGNFPGRFSGRQFSNSRSEMNVSTLELGDSALYLCASRGEGRYEQYFGPGTRLTVT.

This clonotype was recorded a few times. The chain uses TRBV20-1 and TRBJ1-1, with D unresolved. Germline V CDR1 and CDR2: DFQATT, SNEGSKA (reference sequence). This CDR3 region has 11 residues. The V end was cut by 7 bases, the J end by 1 base, with 7 bases between. CDR3 nucleotide sequence: TGCAGTGAGGCGGGGAACACTGAAGCTTTCTTT. Translation: CSEAGNTEAFF.

The chain links TRBV10-3 to TRBJ1-4; D ambiguous. Trimming removed 5 bases at V and 8 bases at J, with 9 bases between. This CDR3 has 12 amino acids. Germline V lookup: CDR1 ENHRY, CDR2 SYGVKD. In DNA form, the CDR3 reads TGTGCCATCAGTTCCGGGTTGGAAAAACTGTTTTTT. It specifies CAISSGLEKLFF.

This clonotype was seen only a few times. The J gene is TRBJ2-3, the V gene TRBV12-3 or TRBV12-4, with D perhaps matching TRBD2 (5 bases). CDR3 length: 15 residues. V was pared by 6 bases and J by 0 bases, with 13 bases between. CDR3 loop: CASSPGGPSTDTQYF. The CDR3 nucleotides read TGTGCCAGCAGCCCAGGAGGACCTAGCACAGATACGCAGTATTTT.

This clonotype was seen a few times. This chain joins TRBV5-1 and TRBJ2-7; possible D gene TRBD2, 6 bases. The CDR3 is 14 residues long. V was pared by 3 bases and J by 2 bases, with 12 bases between. Germline V lookup: CDR1 SGHRS, CDR2 YFSETQ. The CDR3 DNA sequence: TGCGCCAGCAGCTCCGGGAGAAAGACCTACGAGCAGTACTTC. This encodes CASSSGRKTYEQYF.

As DNA, the CDR3 is TGTGCCAGCAGCAGGGGACTAGCGGAAGGGGAGGAGACCCAGTACTTC. Translating it yields CASSRGLAEGEETQYF. The gene calls are TRBV5-8 and TRBJ2-5, with 11 bases fitting TRBD2. Germline lookup yields CDR1 SGHTS and CDR2 YDEGEE. CDR3 length equals 16 residues. Trimming removed 4 bases from V and 5 bases from J; junction bases left unmatched: 10.

This clonotype was detected a few times. The V gene is TRBV9, the J gene TRBJ1-4, with 10 bases lining up with TRBD1. Germline V gene lookup returns CDR1 SGDLS and CDR2 YYNGEE. The CDR3 loop spans 15 amino acids. J was trimmed by 5 bases and V by 3 bases; bases with no gene match: 4. The CDR3 sequence: CASSATGGTNEKLFF. DNA of the CDR3: TGTGCCAGCAGCGCGACAGGGGGCACGAATGAAAAACTGTTTTTT. The whole variable domain, remainder taken from reference TRBV9 and TRBJ1-4, is DSGVTQTPKHLITATGQRVTLRCSPRSGDLSVYWYQQSLDQGLQFLIQYYNGEERAKGNILERFSAQQFPDLHSELNLSSLELGDSALYFCASSATGGTNEKLFFGSGTQLSVL.

The rearrangement links TRBV5-1 to TRBJ2-7; TRBD1 aligns across 10 bases. Germline V gene lookup returns CDR1 SGHRS and CDR2 YFSETQ. V gave up 3 bases and J gave up 4 bases; unmatched junction bases: 4. There are 14 residues in the CDR3. CDR3 bases: TGCGCCAGCAGCTCATCGGACAGGGGGTACGAGCAGTACTTC. It yields the protein CASSSSDRGYEQYF. Looking up the rest from reference TRBV5-1 and TRBJ2-7 gives the full variable domain: KAGVTQTPRYLIKTRGQQVTLSCSPISGHRSVSWYQQTPGQGLQFLFEYFSETQRNKGNFPGRFSGRQFSNSRSEMNVSTLELGDSALYLCASSSSDRGYEQYFGPGTRLTVT.

This chain links TRBV18 with TRBJ2-1; tentatively, D is TRBD2 (6 bases). Germline CDR1 is KGHSH and CDR2 is LQKENI. V shed 3 bases and J shed 12 bases, with 18 bases lying between them. The CDR3 is 14 residues long. CDR3 region: CASSPPGVGAGQFF. The CDR3 DNA is TGTGCCAGCTCACCTCCGGGGGTTGGCGCGGGGCAGTTCTTC. The whole variable domain, remainder taken from reference TRBV18 and TRBJ2-1, is NAGVMQNPRHLVRRRGQEARLRCSPMKGHSHVYWYRQLPEEGLKFMVYLQKENIIDESGMPKERFSAEFPKEGPSILRIQQVVRGDSAAYFCASSPPGVGAGQFFGPGTRLTVL.